Presented here are 11 T cell receptor beta chains from one specimen sequenced in a study of CD8+ T cells in alopecia areata. TCR sequencing used cDNA made by reverse transcription of extracted RNA. Sequencing was performed with immunoSEQ multiplex PCR; in TCRdb, only in-frame clones are kept and a portion is missing. This table holds about 180,000 clones, approximately 50% found once. Treatment of the sample: oral pan-JAK inhibitor, 5-10 mg twice daily. The material was CD8+ T cells sorted from blood, obtained at approximately week 52, from a patient treated with tofacitinib. These receptors came from a human donor with alopecia areata.

The J gene is TRBJ1-5, the V gene TRBV10-3; 9 nucleotides align to TRBD1. J lost 4 bases, V lost 11 bases, and 6 bases had no gene match. The CDR3 runs to 13 residues. Germline V gene lookup returns CDR1 ENHRY and CDR2 SYGVKD. Written as DNA, the CDR3 is TGTGCCTCCTCCGGACAGGGGAATCAGCCCCAGCATTTT. Protein sequence: CASSGQGNQPQHF.

The rearrangement links TRBV29-1 to TRBJ2-1; possibly TRBD1 or TRBD2 for D (5 bases each). The CDR3 loop spans 16 amino acids. Trimming cost V 0 bases and J 5 bases, with 17 bases left between them. The germline CDR1 and CDR2 sequences are SQVTM and ANQGSEA. CDR3 in amino acids: CSVEEHGTIRDNEQFF. CDR3 nucleotide sequence: TGCAGCGTTGAAGAGCACGGGACGATAAGGGACAATGAGCAGTTCTTC.

DNA for the CDR3: TGTGCCAGCAGTGAGATAGGGACTAGCGGGGGAGGCGAGACCCAGTACTTC. It translates to CASSEIGTSGGGETQYF. The chain uses TRBV6-1 and TRBJ2-5, with TRBD2 identical over 14 bases. V trimming: 3 bases; J trimming: 5 bases; junction bases outside the gene matches: 8. Germline loops: CDR1 MNHNS, CDR2 SASEGT. This CDR3 is 17 amino acids long.

CDR3 sequence (DNA): TGTGCCAGCAGCCCTATGGACGGGTTGAACACTGAAGCTTTCTTT. Translating gives CASSPMDGLNTEAFF. V is TRBV13 and J is TRBJ1-1; D uncertain. CDR1 is PRHDT, CDR2 FYEKMQ, per germline (reference sequence). V lost 5 bases and J 0 bases, leaving 13 bases between the germline ends. The CDR3 is 15 amino acids.

The sample holds a few counts of this clone. The identical CDR3 is also encoded by other nucleotide sequences in the sample. The J gene is TRBJ1-1, the V gene TRBV13; the D is unclear. CDR1 and CDR2 from the germline V gene are PRHDT and FYEKMQ (reference sequence). The CDR3 is made up of 13 amino acids. Trimming took 5 bases from V and 1 from J, leaving 8 bases between them. Here the CDR3 DNA reads TGTGCCAGCAGCCTCGGGGAGAACACTGAAGCTTTCTTT. It yields the protein CASSLGENTEAFF.

This clone was picked up a small number of times. This sequence joins TRBV9 and TRBJ2-3, with TRBD1 matching over 11 bases. Germline V gene sequence: CDR1 SGDLS, CDR2 YYNGEE. V was pared by 4 bases and J by 5 bases, with 3 bases of the junction left unmatched. CDR3 length: 14 amino acids. The CDR3 is CASSPGTGGDTQYF. The DNA for the CDR3 is TGTGCCAGCAGCCCGGGGACAGGGGGAGATACGCAGTATTTT.

The chain joins TRBV19 to TRBJ2-7; weak D call: TRBD2 (5 bases). The CDR3 runs 14 residues. Trimming removed 5 bases from V and 0 bases from J, with 11 bases in between. Per the germline V gene, CDR1 is LNHDA and CDR2 is SQIVND (reference sequence). The CDR3: CASSVGVSSYEQYF. Written as DNA, the CDR3 is TGTGCCAGTAGTGTCGGGGTGAGCTCCTACGAGCAGTACTTC.

This clone was recorded a few times. The V gene is TRBV7-2, the J gene TRBJ2-1, with TRBD2 matching 9 bases. This CDR3 is 15 amino acids long. The V and J ends lost 3 bases and 8 bases, in that order; junction bases with no gene match: 8. Germline CDR1 and CDR2: SGHTA and FQGNSA. CDR3 DNA: TGTGCCAGCAGCTTCGGCGGGGGGGCCGATGATGAGCAGTTCTTC. Amino acid sequence: CASSFGGGADDEQFF.

The chain combines TRBV27 with TRBJ2-1; 11 positions agree with TRBD1. Trimming at V came to 2 bases and at J to 3 bases, leaving 0 bases not matched to a gene. CDR3 length equals 15 residues. CDR1 and CDR2 from the germline V gene are MNHEY and SMNVEV (reference sequence). Here the CDR3 DNA reads TGTGCCAGCAGTTTAGGGACAGGGGGCTACAATGAGCAGTTCTTC. Its protein product is CASSLGTGGYNEQFF.

This rearrangement joins TRBV14 to TRBJ1-2, with no clear D. CDR1 is SGHDN and CDR2 is FVKESK in the germline V gene. Trimming took off 4 bases at V and 4 bases at J, with 16 bases between the two ends. This CDR3 is 15 amino acids long. The CDR3 spells CASSPRASAGYGYTF. As DNA, the CDR3 is TGTGCCAGCAGCCCACGGGCCTCGGCAGGCTATGGCTACACCTTC.

This clone has more than one count but fewer than ten. The chain has TRBV7-9 and TRBJ1-1; a weak D match, TRBD1 (6 bases). There are 14 residues in the CDR3. Trimming shortened V by 5 bases and J by 4 bases, and 14 bases separated the two germline ends. Germline CDR1 SEHNR, CDR2 FQNEAQ (reference sequence). CDR3 sequence reads: CASSPDGDTTEAFF. DNA of the CDR3: TGTGCCAGCAGCCCAGACGGGGACACCACTGAAGCTTTCTTT.